Listed below are T cell receptor beta chains from one sample, sequenced in a study of Ad26.COV2.S vaccination and SARS-CoV-2 variants. The data were produced by immunoSEQ multiplex PCR, yet TCRdb's version contains in-frame clones alone and is incomplete. The table lists 440,000 or so clones, about 92% of them singletons, with about 4.1% in the top ten. The source material was peripheral blood, sampled in a trial of Ad26.COV2.S vaccine versus placebo. Receptors originate from a person aged 18-65 years who received the Ad26.COV2.S COVID-19 vaccine or a placebo. Both conserved end residues are part of each CDR3. A D gene is named only where the DNA matches it firmly. Size values are once, few and many counts, or a class for expanded clones, and some rows have none.

NA	TRBJ2-3	TRBV2	NA	CASRTRVSGKDTQYF	TGTGCCAGCAGAACCCGGGTCTCGGGCAAAGATACGCAGTATTTT
NA	TRBJ1-3	TRBV3-1/TRBV3-2	NA	CASSQDGGRADTIYF	TGTGCCAGCAGCCAAGATGGTGGCAGGGCGGACACCATATATTTT
NA	TRBJ1-6	TRBV3-1/TRBV3-2	NA	CASSQEGGKNSPLHF	TGTGCCAGCAGCCAAGAGGGGGGAAAGAATTCACCCCTCCACTTT
NA	TRBJ2-5	TRBV5-1	NA	CASSWGGTLQETQYF	TGCGCCAGCAGCTGGGGTGGAACCCTCCAAGAGACCCAGTACTTC
NA	TRBJ2-2	TRBV9	TRBD1	CASSVEGTDTGELFF	TGTGCCAGCAGCGTAGAAGGGACAGACACCGGGGAGCTGTTTTTT
NA	TRBJ1-3	TRBV19	NA	CASSFNGNTIYF	TGTGCCAGTAGTTTCAATGGAAACACCATATATTTT
NA	TRBJ2-7	TRBV4-1	NA	CASSQGNEQYF	TGCGCCAGCAGCCAAGGAAACGAGCAGTACTTC
NA	TRBJ1-1	TRBV7-9	NA	CASSYLGTTEAFF	TGTGCCAGCAGCTATCTGGGCACCACTGAAGCTTTCTTT
NA	TRBJ1-3	TRBV6-4	NA	CASSESIGNTIYF	TGTGCCAGCAGTGAATCCATAGGAAACACCATATATTTT
NA	TRBJ2-7	TRBV11-2	TRBD2	CASSSTTGTRDEQYF	TGTGCCAGCAGCTCTACAACCGGGACTAGAGACGAGCAGTACTTC
once	TRBJ2-3	TRBV15	NA	CATSSRVGWGEITDTQYF	TGTGCCACCAGCAGTAGGGTTGGATGGGGGGAGATCACAGATACGCAGTATTTT